This TCR beta chain was obtained from a study of blood T cell repertoires in COVID-19. At the level of the study: Spain, Italy and the United States supplied samples that represented acute and convalescent COVID-19. T cells, B-cell-depleted T cells, or PBMCs provided the cDNA or gDNA that served as material.

Authors' analysis steps: Reference gene primer amplification gave estimated nucleated cell counts. Clones were sequenced by immunoSEQ multiplex PCR, and TCRdb holds only the in-frame ones, with some missing. That table supplies the V and J calls and clone size; D and trimming were determined from the DNA. The table records about 400,000 clones, 87% of them present only once. From germline, CDR1 is MNHEY and CDR2 SMNVEV (reference sequence). There are 14 residues in the CDR3. Deletions cut 5 bases from V and 0 bases from J, with 7 bases between. The chain links TRBV27 to TRBJ1-4; D not certain. The sequenced sample was PBMCs or T cells enriched from blood (not recorded which). The TCR sequence derives from a woman aged 18-29 years with acute COVID-19. The DNA of the CDR3 is TGTGCCAGCAGTCCTCAGACAACTAATGAAAAACTGTTTTTT. This gives the protein CASSPQTTNEKLFF.